This T cell receptor (beta chain) was sequenced during a study of cytomegalovirus exposure and HLA in healthy donors. Study at large: The 120 or so validation repertoires used a platform that matched the one used for the approximately 620 first-cohort repertoires, as a later analysis reported. The study, taken as a whole, reports: Across donors, most TCRs were seen rarely, yet some public ones were widespread. Three chains tied to CMV proved CMV antigen-specific in vitro.

This table comes from immunoSEQ multiplex PCR, and its TCRdb copy is limited to in-frame clones, with some not included. The table has 180,000 or so clones, 86% seen once. The CDR3 sequence is 16 residues long. Deletions cut 8 bases from V and 1 base from J, with 20 bases between. Germline V gene sequence: CDR1 MGHRA, CDR2 YSYEKL. Separate from the approximately 670-subject first cohort was the approximately 120-subject validation cohort, to which the donors belonged. To note about this clone: Its antigen is still unknown.

This chain connects TRBV4-1 to TRBJ1-1; possible D gene TRBD1, 5 bases. The receptor's source is a young man in good health and CMV-seropositive. The sequenced sample was PBMCs. The CDR3 region has the DNA TGCGCCAGCGGTAACAGGCCCCAATCCAGGAACACTGAAGCTTTCTTT. It codes for CASGNRPQSRNTEAFF.